The following is a TCR beta chain sequence with its context. Antigen unknown. Nominally healthy donors provided the samples, though records likely missed some immune exposures. Use of 60 Vbeta and 13 Jbeta primers characterized the PCR. Sequencing was performed with immunoSEQ multiplex PCR; in TCRdb, only in-frame clones are kept and a portion is missing. Its clone listing holds under 200,000 clones. This record belongs to a study of cytomegalovirus exposure and HLA in healthy donors. General study results and limits: As a later analysis showed, a missense DCLRE1C variant was linked to trimming of TCR beta V- and J-genes. The productive fraction for most TCR beta V segments was about 90% or about 30% in an earlier analysis.

Germline CDR1 SGHTA, CDR2 FQGNSA. V gave up 2 bases and J gave up 2 bases, with 10 bases separating them. CDR3 length equals 15 residues. The source of this sequence is a woman in her late teens or twenties in good health and CMV-seropositive. This chain links TRBV7-2 with TRBJ2-1; D is undetermined. Material: PBMCs. CDR3 DNA sequence: TGTGCCAGCAGCTTACGAACAGCCACCTACAATGAGCAGTTCTTC. Translation gives CASSLRTATYNEQFF.